Listed here are 12 T cell receptor beta chains from one sample, sequenced in a study of T cells in localized non-small cell lung cancer. Measured with immunoSEQ multiplex PCR; TCRdb has only the in-frame clones, and not every one. Counted here are some 22,000 clones, roughly four fifths occurring once; the ten biggest clones make up around 5%. The sample was PBMCs, taken before any cancer treatment. The receptors come from a man aged 40-75 years with stage II lung adenocarcinoma.

A note on this clone: Other DNA sequences from this sample encode an identical CDR3 as well. J is TRBJ2-1 and V is TRBV25-1; D is unresolved. Trimming took 3 bases from V and 7 from J, leaving 7 bases between them. Looked up from germline, CDR1 is MGHDK and CDR2 is SYGVNS. The CDR3 is made up of 12 amino acids. The DNA for the CDR3 is TGTGCCAGCAGTGATCTGGGGAATGAGCAGTTCTTC. Translation: CASSDLGNEQFF.

This clone turned up a few times. Here the CDR3 reads CASSYSNTEAFF. CDR3 DNA sequence: TGTGCCAGCAGTTACTCAAACACTGAAGCTTTCTTT. The chain uses TRBV6-5 and TRBJ1-1; D unclear. CDR3 size: 12 residues. The V and J ends lost 0 bases and 2 bases respectively, with 1 base between them. Germline V gives CDR1 MNHEY, CDR2 SVGAGI.

The V gene is TRBV27, the J gene TRBJ2-1; TRBD2 matches 10 bases. The CDR3 is 14 amino acids. The germline V gene has CDR1 MNHEY and CDR2 SMNVEV (reference sequence). J was trimmed by 6 bases and V by 6 bases; bases with no gene match: 5. CDR3 nucleotide sequence: TGTGCCAGCAGCTTCGGACTAGCGGTCAATGAGCAGTTCTTC. Its translation: CASSFGLAVNEQFF.

This clone is judged medium-sized. The rearrangement links TRBV7-3 to TRBJ2-2, with 10 positions matching TRBD2. The CDR3 sequence is 14 residues long. Germline V gene data show CDR1 as SGHTA and CDR2 as FQGTGA. J was trimmed by 7 bases and V by 5 bases; bases with no gene match: 4. CDR3 nucleotides: TGTGCCAGCAGCCCGAGACTAGCGGGCGGGGAGCTGTTTTTT. Its translation: CASSPRLAGGELFF.

In this sample, this clone turned up a few times. This rearrangement joins TRBV18 to TRBJ2-5; 7 bases align to TRBD1. V was clipped by 4 bases and J by 5 bases; unmatched bases: 10. Germline lookup yields CDR1 KGHSH and CDR2 LQKENI. The CDR3 is 15 amino acids. This CDR3 is CASSQEQGPGETQYF. The DNA of the CDR3 is TGTGCCAGCTCACAGGAACAGGGGCCGGGGGAGACCCAGTACTTC.

This clone was seen once. Here the CDR3 reads CASSTRQLNTGELFF. CDR3 DNA sequence: TGTGCCAGCAGCACCCGACAGCTTAACACCGGGGAGCTGTTTTTT. The chain has TRBV9 and TRBJ2-2; perhaps TRBD1 as D (5 bases). The germline gives CDR1 SGDLS, CDR2 YYNGEE. V dropped 4 bases and J dropped 2 bases, with 12 bases sitting between them. CDR3 length equals 15 residues. The full variable domain, completed using reference TRBV9 and TRBJ2-2, is DSGVTQTPKHLITATGQRVTLRCSPRSGDLSVYWYQQSLDQGLQFLIQYYNGEERAKGNILERFSAQQFPDLHSELNLSSLELGDSALYFCASSTRQLNTGELFFGEGSRLTVL.

This chain links TRBV6-5 with TRBJ2-7; D is undetermined. Trimming pared 6 bases from V and 4 bases from J, leaving 13 bases between. CDR1 MNHEY and CDR2 SVGAGI come from the germline V gene. CDR3 length: 13 residues. For the CDR3, the DNA is TGTGCCAGCAGCCGGACCTTGGAGTACGAGCAGTACTTC. It yields the protein CASSRTLEYEQYF.

The chain uses TRBV4-1 and TRBJ2-3; 10 bases agree with TRBD1. Looked up from germline, CDR1 is MGHRA and CDR2 is YSYEKL. Unmatched junction bases numbered 4, after V lost 1 base and J lost 6 bases. The CDR3 totals 15 residues. DNA for the CDR3: TGCGCCAGCAGCCAAGGACGACAGGGGGCCGATACGCAGTATTTT. Protein: CASSQGRQGADTQYF.

About this clone itself: A much larger clone lies a single base off, so this may be a read error. Other DNA sequences of this sample code for an identical CDR3. The chain joins TRBV7-6 to TRBJ1-2; a weak D match, TRBD1 (6 bases). This CDR3 region has 14 residues. Looked up from germline, CDR1 is SGHVS and CDR2 is FNYEAQ. Trimming removed 1 base from V and 8 bases from J, with 14 bases in between. The CDR3 DNA is TGTGCCAGCAGCTTAGGGATCGGGGGGCGAGGCTACACCTTC. Amino acid sequence: CASSLGIGGRGYTF. Together with reference TRBV7-6 and TRBJ1-2, the CDR3 gives the full variable domain: GAGVSQSPRYKVTKRGQDVALRCDPISGHVSLYWYRQALGQGPEFLTYFNYEAQQDKSGLPNDRFSAERPEGSISTLTIQRTEQRDSAMYRCASSLGIGGRGYTFGSGTRLTVV.

The rearrangement joins TRBV5-1 to TRBJ2-6, with 8 bases matching TRBD1. The CDR3 is made up of 21 amino acids. The J segment lost 0 bases and the V segment lost 3 bases, leaving 17 bases of the junction unmatched. Germline CDR1 and CDR2: SGHRS and YFSETQ. CDR3 DNA sequence: TGCGCCAGCAGCTCAGCGGTTATTCGGGACAGGAACTCCTCTGGGGCCAACGTCCTGACTTTC. This encodes CASSSAVIRDRNSSGANVLTF.

V is TRBV19 and J is TRBJ1-1, with D possibly matching TRBD1 (5 bases). CDR3 length: 14 amino acids. The germline CDR1 and CDR2 sequences are LNHDA and SQIVND (reference sequence). V was pared by 5 bases and J by 0 bases, with 10 bases between. The DNA for the CDR3 is TGTGCCAGTAGTTGGGGACGGATGAACACTGAAGCTTTCTTT. It specifies CASSWGRMNTEAFF.

V gene TRBV29-1 combines with J gene TRBJ1-2; TRBD1 matches 11 bases. Unmatched junction bases numbered 10, after V lost 6 bases and J lost 7 bases. The V gene's germline CDR1 is SQVTM and CDR2 ANQGSEA. The CDR3 extends over 14 amino acids. CDR3 protein: CSVAPGQGVAGYTF. CDR3 DNA: TGCAGCGTCGCACCGGGACAGGGGGTAGCTGGCTACACCTTC.